The clone carrying this TCR beta chain was recorded a few times. Its antigen remains unidentified. This entry is derived from a study of response to subunit inactivated influenza vaccine. TCRdb reprocessed the RT-PCR reads via MiXCR and lists one record per CDR3 protein. The sample has a few hundred thousand distinct CDR3 sequences, around 9.9% seen once; the top ten hold approximately 12%. Notes on the study in general: Authors suggested each seasonal influenza vaccination recruits few new T cells.

Germline assignment: CDR1 SGHTA and CDR2 FQGNSA. This CDR3 has 15 amino acids. The V gene lost 6 bases and the J gene lost 7 bases, with 20 bases spanning the gap. Sequencing used PBMCs from blood, obtained around seven weeks after vaccination. This TCR came from a man aged 45 to 65 who received an inactivated influenza vaccine. This chain uses TRBV7-2 with TRBJ2-3, with D tentatively TRBD1 (6 bases). CDR3: CASRALGQRTNTQYF. Here the CDR3 DNA reads TGTGCCAGCAGGGCACTAGGACAGAGAACAAATACGCAGTATTTT.